This record concerns one TCR beta chain sequence. These data come from a study of blood T cell repertoires in COVID-19. Whole-study context: The samples span acute and convalescent COVID-19 from the United States, Italy and Spain. T cells, B-cell-depleted T cells, or PBMCs provided the cDNA or gDNA that served as material.

The data were produced by immunoSEQ multiplex PCR, yet TCRdb's version contains in-frame clones alone and is incomplete. The sample gives roughly 250,000 clones, approximately 87% of which show up once; over 9.5% is in the top ten. The germline V and J ends were trimmed by 4 bases and 5 bases, with 14 bases remaining between them. Looked up from germline, CDR1 is SNHLY and CDR2 is FYNNEI. CDR3 length: 14 amino acids. The Seattle patients joined while their infection was active and were tracked longitudinally afterward. The V and J genes are TRBV2 and TRBJ2-5, with D perhaps matching TRBD1 (6 bases). Specimen: peripheral blood. The sequence was collected from a woman aged 25 to 45 with COVID-19, enrolled during active disease. The CDR3 loop is CASSVQGGWETQYF. In nucleotides, the CDR3 is TGTGCCAGCAGTGTACAGGGCGGCTGGGAGACCCAGTACTTC.